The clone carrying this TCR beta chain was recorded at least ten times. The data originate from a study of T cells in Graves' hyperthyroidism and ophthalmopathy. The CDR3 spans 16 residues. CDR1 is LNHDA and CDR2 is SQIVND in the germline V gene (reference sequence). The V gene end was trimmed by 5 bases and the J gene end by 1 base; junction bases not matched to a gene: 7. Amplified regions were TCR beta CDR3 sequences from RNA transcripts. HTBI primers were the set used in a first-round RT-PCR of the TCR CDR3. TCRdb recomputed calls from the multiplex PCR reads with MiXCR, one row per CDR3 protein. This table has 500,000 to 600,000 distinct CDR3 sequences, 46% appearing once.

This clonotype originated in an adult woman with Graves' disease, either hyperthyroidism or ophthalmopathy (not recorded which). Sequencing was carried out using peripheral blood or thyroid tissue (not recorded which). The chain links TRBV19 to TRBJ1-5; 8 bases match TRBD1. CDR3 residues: CASSLTGALSNQPQHF. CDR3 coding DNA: TGTGCCAGTAGTTTGACAGGGGCTTTGAGCAATCAGCCCCAGCATTTT. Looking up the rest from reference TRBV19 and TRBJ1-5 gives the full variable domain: DGGITQSPKYLFRKEGQNVTLSCEQNLNHDAMYWYRQDPGQGLRLIYYSQIVNDFQKGDIAEGYSVSREKKESFPLTVTSAQKNPTAFYLCASSLTGALSNQPQHFGDGTRLSIL.